The next 10 T cell receptor beta chains were all read from a single sample in a study of OX40 agonist ivuxolimab in advanced cancers. Libraries were prepared through the immunoSEQ multiplex PCR assay. TCRdb provides this immuneACCESS table in a form limited to in-frame rearrangements. Some clones are lacking; in checked studies, under half of them reflect an unresolved V gene, and why the rest are absent is not known. The sample has more than 50,000 clones on record, around 86% of them singletons. The leading ten clones occupy about 2.6% of the sample. This sample comprised CD4+ or CD8+ T cells sorted from blood, obtained in a trial of the OX40 agonist ivuxolimab. The receptors come from an adult with an advanced solid tumor such as melanoma, head and neck, liver or kidney cancer.

The chain has TRBV6-1 and TRBJ1-2; D ambiguous. The CDR3 spans 16 residues. V lost 0 bases to trimming and J lost 0 bases, with 11 bases between them. CDR1 is MNHNS and CDR2 is SASEGT in the germline V gene. CDR3 bases: TGTGCCAGCAGTGAAGCTTACAGCGCAGCTAACTATGGCTACACCTTC. It codes for CASSEAYSAANYGYTF.

This chain uses TRBV6-1 with TRBJ2-3; 8 bases map to TRBD2. Losses at the gene ends were 11 bases for V and 2 bases for J; bases not matched to a gene: 9. CDR3 size: 14 residues. Per the germline V gene, CDR1 is MNHNS and CDR2 is SASEGT. The CDR3 loop reads CASGPGGHTDTQYF. CDR3 DNA: TGTGCCTCAGGGCCGGGGGGGCACACAGATACGCAGTATTTT.

V gene TRBV4-2 combines with J gene TRBJ1-4; 8 bases are a match to TRBD1. J lost 6 bases, V lost 4 bases, and 10 bases had no gene match. There are 16 residues in the CDR3. From germline, CDR1 is LGHNA and CDR2 YNFKEQ. CDR3 protein: CASSLNAGGADEKLFF. Here the CDR3 DNA reads TGTGCCAGCAGCCTAAACGCAGGGGGCGCGGATGAAAAACTGTTTTTT.

V is TRBV7-3 and J is TRBJ1-2; tentatively, D is TRBD1 (5 bases). Germline CDR1 reads SGHTA; CDR2 reads FQGTGA. CDR3 length equals 13 residues. Trimming cost V 0 bases and J 7 bases, with 9 bases left between them. The CDR3 DNA follows: TGTGCCAGCAGCTTAACCGGGGGAAGTGGCTACACCTTC. Protein sequence: CASSLTGGSGYTF.

J is TRBJ2-5 and V is TRBV11-3, with 7 bases aligning to TRBD2. This CDR3 is built from 14 residues. Germline CDR1 reads SGHNT; CDR2 reads YENEEA. Trimming at V came to 0 bases and at J to 5 bases, leaving 3 bases not matched to a gene. The CDR3 spells CASSLDRGVETQYF. The CDR3 region has the DNA TGTGCCAGCAGCTTAGATCGGGGGGTCGAGACCCAGTACTTC.

The rearrangement uses TRBV4-2 and TRBJ2-5, with TRBD1 matching 10 bases. Germline values: CDR1 LGHNA, CDR2 YNFKEQ. This CDR3 is built from 17 residues. V lost 4 bases, J lost 2 bases, and 10 bases stayed unmatched. CDR3 nucleotides: TGTGCCAGCAGCCTCCGCCCGGGACAGGGGCTACAAGAGACCCAGTACTTC. Its translation: CASSLRPGQGLQETQYF.

This chain connects TRBV27 to TRBJ2-7; D is possibly TRBD2 (5 bases). The V gene lost 6 bases and the J gene lost 1 base, with 10 bases spanning the gap. Germline V lookup: CDR1 MNHEY, CDR2 SMNVEV (reference sequence). This CDR3 contains 13 residues. CDR3 nucleotides: TGTGCCAGCAGCCGACGGGGATCCTACGAGCAGTACTTC. The encoded protein is CASSRRGSYEQYF.

This chain connects TRBV18 to TRBJ2-1; D remains ambiguous. CDR3 size: 15 residues. V gave up 3 bases and J gave up 2 bases, with 11 bases separating them. In germline, CDR1 is KGHSH, CDR2 LQKENI. The DNA for the CDR3 is TGTGCCAGCTCACCTCAGGTACTGACCTACAATGAGCAGTTCTTC. It specifies CASSPQVLTYNEQFF. Combining the CDR3 with reference TRBV18 and TRBJ2-1 gives the whole variable domain NAGVMQNPRHLVRRRGQEARLRCSPMKGHSHVYWYRQLPEEGLKFMVYLQKENIIDESGMPKERFSAEFPKEGPSILRIQQVVRGDSAAYFCASSPQVLTYNEQFFGPGTRLTVL.

The rearrangement uses TRBV5-5 and TRBJ1-6; D call uncertain. Germline values: CDR1 SGHKS, CDR2 YYEKEE (reference sequence). V lost 7 bases and J 3 bases, leaving 11 bases between the germline ends. The CDR3 covers 14 residues. The CDR3 DNA follows: TGTGCCAGCCAAAGGAGGGACTATAATTCACCCCTCCACTTT. Its translation: CASQRRDYNSPLHF.

This chain's CDR3 is CASSLGQGSEELFF. The DNA of the CDR3 is TGCGCCAGCAGCTTGGGCCAGGGGAGTGAGGAGCTGTTTTTT. The V and J genes are TRBV5-1 and TRBJ2-2; the D gene is possibly TRBD1 (6 bases). Germline values: CDR1 SGHRS, CDR2 YFSETQ. Trimming took 0 bases from V and 10 from J, leaving 13 bases between them. The CDR3 runs 14 residues.